This is a list of T cell receptor beta chains from one sample in a study of CD4 T cells in relation to SARS-CoV-2 and coronaviruses. Their antigens are not known. Generated by immunoSEQ multiplex PCR, the TCRdb table keeps only in-frame clones and is missing some. The sample contains 20,000 or so clones, 65% to 70% of which appear only once. The sample was CD4+ T cells from PBMCs, cultured in vitro. Source of these receptors: a human donor in good health. CDR3s include the opening cysteine and the closing phenylalanine or tryptophan.

v_gene: TRBV6-6
CDR3aa: CASSYLVEGEQFF

v_gene: TRBV13
CDR3aa: CASSLAVSSTDTQYF

v_gene: TRBV2
CDR3aa: CATKPTRGNHYNEQFF

v_gene: TRBV25-1
CDR3aa: CASSSTGTNYGYTF

v_gene: TRBV18
CDR3aa: CASSPPLPGSYEQYF

v_gene: TRBV6-2/TRBV6-3
CDR3aa: CASSRLAGGSDTQYF

v_gene: TRBV11-2
CDR3aa: CASSLEGTQGETQYF

v_gene: TRBV14
CDR3aa: CASSRPRTGGADTEAFF

v_gene: TRBV6-1
CDR3aa: CASSEAAGGADTQYF

v_gene: TRBV25-1
CDR3aa: CASSELSADQETQYF

v_gene: TRBV4-3
CDR3aa: CASSQEGYSTEAFF

v_gene: TRBV4-1
CDR3aa: CASSQTIGSGNTIYF

v_gene: TRBV5-1
CDR3aa: CASSWGLAVLQAPYEQYF

v_gene: TRBV4-2
CDR3aa: CASSQDRGLAGDGRETQYF

v_gene: TRBV9
CDR3aa: CASSGRSTGELFF

v_gene: TRBV5-1
CDR3aa: CASSLGGGQETQYF

v_gene: TRBV11-2
CDR3aa: CASSPVRDRGEAFF

v_gene: TRBV24-1
CDR3aa: CATSEDRVTYEQYF

v_gene: TRBV6-6
CDR3aa: CASSTGPETQYF

v_gene: TRBV10-3
CDR3aa: CAISEGHPQNTEAFF

v_gene: TRBV7-2
CDR3aa: CASSLAGGPGANVLTF

v_gene: TRBV7-9
CDR3aa: CASSRGISMDTIYF

v_gene: TRBV13
CDR3aa: CASSSGTDGNTIYF

v_gene: TRBV6-2/TRBV6-3
CDR3aa: CASSYTGSLPKAFF

v_gene: TRBV7-3
CDR3aa: CASSQAATGSETQYF

v_gene: TRBV11-2
CDR3aa: CASSFNFYEQYF

v_gene: TRBV9
CDR3aa: CASSVTGAFQETQYF

v_gene: TRBV3-1/TRBV3-2
CDR3aa: CASSPTLNYGYTF

v_gene: TRBV7-2
CDR3aa: CASSLGEGGSYNEQFF